Each of the 24 T cell receptor beta chains below was sequenced from the same sample in a study of cytomegalovirus exposure and HLA in healthy donors. The PCR was carried out with 60 Vbeta primers and 13 Jbeta primers. This table comes from immunoSEQ multiplex PCR, and its TCRdb copy is limited to in-frame clones, with some not included. Of some 160,000 clones detected, around 80% appear once; the ten largest clones hold roughly 4.3%. Source material: PBMCs. The receptors come from a woman in her forties in good health and CMV-seropositive.

The chain carries TRBV5-7 and TRBJ2-5; 8 bases align to TRBD2. TRBV5-7 is flagged as an ORF with uncertain function. The CDR3 has 15 amino acids. V was pared by 4 bases and J by 5 bases, with 10 bases of the junction left unmatched. CDR3 nucleotide sequence: TGTGCCAGCAGCCTCCGGGCGGGGGGTCGGGAGACCCAGTACTTC. This codes for CASSLRAGGRETQYF.

The V gene is TRBV2, the J gene TRBJ1-1, with 8 bases fitting TRBD1. Germline values: CDR1 SNHLY, CDR2 FYNNEI. The CDR3 has 14 amino acids. The junction had 7 bases not matched to a gene; V was cut back by 6 bases and J by 4 bases. CDR3 bases: TGTGCCAGCAGCCAGGGGGCTTGGGGCACTGAAGCTTTCTTT. Translating it yields CASSQGAWGTEAFF.

Concerning this clone: Other DNA sequences of this sample code for an identical CDR3. The rearrangement joins TRBV28 to TRBJ2-7, with a tentative D call TRBD1 (6 bases). The V gene's germline CDR1 is MDHEN and CDR2 SYDVKM. CDR3 length equals 14 residues. The V end lost 3 bases, the J end lost 4 bases, and 13 bases lay between the germline ends. The CDR3 loop reads CASSLPGTTYEQYF. The CDR3 bases are TGTGCCAGCAGTTTGCCGGGGACAACGTACGAGCAGTACTTC.

CDR3 in DNA: TGTGCCAGCAGTTCCCTAGCCGGGACAGGGAAAATCACTGAAGCTTTCTTT. Translated: CASSSLAGTGKITEAFF. The chain is built from TRBV27 and TRBJ1-1; the match to TRBD1 covers 9 bases. This CDR3 has 17 amino acids. Germline loops: CDR1 MNHEY, CDR2 SMNVEV (reference sequence). Unmatched junction bases numbered 13, after V lost 4 bases and J lost 4 bases.

V and J are TRBV6-5 and TRBJ1-3, with 9 bases lining up with TRBD1. Germline CDR1 is MNHEY and CDR2 is SVGAGI. V lost 6 bases to trimming and J lost 2 bases; unmatched junction nucleotides: 2. This CDR3 contains 14 residues. The CDR3 DNA is TGTGCCAGCAGACAGGGGGCAGCTGGAAACACCATATATTTT. Protein sequence: CASRQGAAGNTIYF.

CDR3 in DNA: TGTGCTAGTGGTTTAAGAGGGGGTCGGAACACCGGGGAGCTGTTTTTT. It translates to CASGLRGGRNTGELFF. The chain uses TRBV12-5 and TRBJ2-2, with a possible D match to TRBD1 (6 bases). CDR1 and CDR2 (germline): LGHNT, FRNRAP. Deletions cut 3 bases from V and 1 base from J, with 12 bases between. The CDR3 spans 16 residues.

This clone was observed a few times. The CDR3 here is CASSSHLTSGSYEQYF. CDR3 sequence (DNA): TGTGCCAGCAGTTCCCATCTGACTAGCGGGAGCTACGAGCAGTACTTC. J is TRBJ2-7 and V is TRBV27; TRBD2 matches 12 bases. The CDR3 is 16 residues long. Looked up from germline, CDR1 is MNHEY and CDR2 is SMNVEV (reference sequence). With 4 bases clipped from V and 3 bases from J, the junction kept 7 bases outside the gene matches.

V is TRBV6-5 and J is TRBJ1-4; D is possibly TRBD1 (6 bases). The CDR3 is 14 residues long. Trimming cost V 5 bases and J 5 bases, with 12 bases left between them. CDR1 MNHEY and CDR2 SVGAGI come from the germline V gene. CDR3: CASSATGGNEKLFF. The CDR3, as DNA: TGTGCCAGCAGTGCGACAGGCGGAAATGAAAAACTGTTTTTT.

The rearrangement joins TRBV6-5 to TRBJ2-1; 9 bases map to TRBD1. CDR3 length equals 14 residues. CDR1 MNHEY and CDR2 SVGAGI come from the germline V gene. Trimming took 8 bases from V and 9 from J; bases not matched to a gene: 11. The CDR3 region is CASWRRTGEGEQFF. As DNA, the CDR3 is TGTGCCAGCTGGAGGAGGACAGGGGAAGGTGAGCAGTTCTTC.

The chain combines TRBV18 with TRBJ2-5; perhaps TRBD1 as D (5 bases). Germline values: CDR1 KGHSH, CDR2 LQKENI. The CDR3 sequence is 14 residues long. The germline V and J ends were trimmed by 6 bases and 0 bases, with 11 bases remaining between them. This CDR3 is CASSRDRYQETQYF. CDR3 DNA sequence: TGTGCCAGCTCCCGTGACAGATACCAAGAGACCCAGTACTTC.

V and J are TRBV7-6 and TRBJ1-3, with a tentative D call TRBD1 (5 bases). The V gene's germline CDR1 is SGHVS and CDR2 FNYEAQ. The CDR3 has 15 amino acids. V gave up 4 bases and J gave up 0 bases, with 10 bases separating them. The CDR3, as DNA: TGTGCCAGCAGCTCCCCGACAGACTCTGGAAACACCATATATTTT. Amino acid sequence: CASSSPTDSGNTIYF. Using reference TRBV7-6 and TRBJ1-3 for the parts outside the CDR3, the full variable domain is GAGVSQSPRYKVTKRGQDVALRCDPISGHVSLYWYRQALGQGPEFLTYFNYEAQQDKSGLPNDRFSAERPEGSISTLTIQRTEQRDSAMYRCASSSPTDSGNTIYFGEGSWLTVV.

J is TRBJ2-1 and V is TRBV6-5; TRBD1 is a possible D gene (5 bases). CDR3 size: 11 residues. Germline loops: CDR1 MNHEY, CDR2 SVGAGI. V gave up 6 bases and J gave up 10 bases, with 10 bases separating them. As DNA, the CDR3 is TGTGCCAGCAGGCCGACAGTGGAGCAGTTCTTC. Translation: CASRPTVEQFF.

The V call is TRBV5-4, the J call TRBJ2-1, with D perhaps TRBD2 (5 bases). Germline-derived CDR1 and CDR2 are SGHNT and YYREEE (reference sequence). The CDR3 totals 11 residues. Between the trimmed V and J ends, which lost 4 bases and 8 bases, there was a span of 7 bases. The CDR3 DNA reads TGTGCCAGCAGCCCGAGGGATGAGCAGTTCTTC. Protein product: CASSPRDEQFF. Full variable domain (rest looked up from reference TRBV5-4 and TRBJ2-1): ETGVTQSPTHLIKTRGQQVTLRCSSQSGHNTVSWYQQALGQGPQFIFQYYREEENGRGNFPPRFSGLQFPNYSSELNVNALELDDSALYLCASSPRDEQFFGPGTRLTVL.

V is TRBV19 and J is TRBJ1-4; D might be TRBD1 (5 bases). This CDR3 has 14 residues. Germline CDR1 reads LNHDA; CDR2 reads SQIVND (reference sequence). Trimming removed 8 bases at V and 3 bases at J, with 13 bases between. The CDR3 DNA is TGTGCCAGTGGACACAGAACGGCTAATGAAAAACTGTTTTTT. Its translation is CASGHRTANEKLFF. Supplemented by reference TRBV19 and TRBJ1-4, the full variable domain reads DGGITQSPKYLFRKEGQNVTLSCEQNLNHDAMYWYRQDPGQGLRLIYYSQIVNDFQKGDIAEGYSVSREKKESFPLTVTSAQKNPTAFYLCASGHRTANEKLFFGSGTQLSVL.

The DNA of the CDR3 is TGTGCCAGTTCCCCGGGACTAGCGGGGGGGACCGGGGAGCTGTTTTTT. This codes for CASSPGLAGGTGELFF. The chain carries TRBV6-6 and TRBJ2-2, with TRBD2 identical over 16 bases. V lost 9 bases and J lost 5; bases outside the gene matches: 6. The CDR3 is 16 residues long. Looked up from germline, CDR1 is MNHNY and CDR2 is SVGAGI (reference sequence).

This clone has more than one count but fewer than ten. V gene TRBV5-1 combines with J gene TRBJ2-2; the match to TRBD2 covers 10 bases. The length of the CDR3 is 15 residues. V dropped 3 bases and J dropped 8; count of bases not matched to a gene: 7. CDR1 and CDR2 (germline): SGHRS, YFSETQ. CDR3: CASSSLAGERGELFF. In DNA form, the CDR3 reads TGCGCCAGCAGCTCGCTAGCGGGAGAGAGGGGGGAGCTGTTTTTT.

This clone was counted only a few times. The chain joins TRBV7-2 to TRBJ2-2; 13 bases are shared with TRBD2. V lost 2 bases and J lost 5; bases outside the gene matches: 2. CDR3 length equals 16 residues. The V gene's germline CDR1 is SGHTA and CDR2 FQGNSA. The CDR3 DNA sequence: TGTGCCAGCAGCTTAAGGGGACTAGCGGGGACCGGGGAGCTGTTTTTT. Amino acid sequence: CASSLRGLAGTGELFF.

This clone was found a few times. This sequence joins TRBV10-3 and TRBJ1-1; 10 positions agree with TRBD1. The junction had 5 bases not matched to a gene; V was cut back by 10 bases and J by 0 bases. The CDR3 has 14 residues. Germline V gene sequence: CDR1 ENHRY, CDR2 SYGVKD. The CDR3 is CATGTGAMNTEAFF. The DNA for the CDR3 is TGTGCCACAGGGACAGGGGCGATGAACACTGAAGCTTTCTTT.

This chain links TRBV7-9 with TRBJ2-5; weak D call: TRBD2 (5 bases). The assigned J gene may be wrong: the sequence end matches TRBJ2-7 better. Looked up from germline, CDR1 is SEHNR and CDR2 is FQNEAQ (reference sequence). The CDR3 runs to 15 residues. The CDR3 DNA reads as TGTGCCAGCCTTACATGGGCTAGCAACCTATCCGAGCAGTACTTC. Residues: CASLTWASNLSEQYF.

The chain links TRBV5-1 to TRBJ2-7, with 9 bases fitting TRBD2. This CDR3 has 14 amino acids. J lost 3 bases, V lost 4 bases, and 5 bases had no gene match. CDR1 and CDR2 from the germline V gene are SGHRS and YFSETQ. The CDR3, as DNA: TGCGCCAGCAGCCCGACTAGCGGTGTCTACGAGCAGTACTTC. This gives the protein CASSPTSGVYEQYF.

The chain carries TRBV28 and TRBJ2-2; 7 bases match TRBD1. The length of the CDR3 is 15 residues. Per germline, CDR1 MDHEN and CDR2 SYDVKM. Trimming took 8 bases from V and 0 from J; bases not matched to a gene: 6. The CDR3 DNA sequence: TGTGCCAGCCACCGAGGGGGCTCGAACACCGGGGAGCTGTTTTTT. The encoded protein is CASHRGGSNTGELFF.

The sample holds one count of this clone. The chain couples TRBV28 to TRBJ2-1; D unclear. CDR1 MDHEN and CDR2 SYDVKM come from the germline V gene. CDR3 length equals 17 residues. Trimming took 0 bases from V and 4 from J, leaving 16 bases between them. The CDR3, as DNA: TGTGCCAGCAGTTTATGGGGCAGGCAGGATCAGTACAATGAGCAGTTCTTC. It specifies CASSLWGRQDQYNEQFF.

The CDR3 DNA is TGTGCCAGCAGCTCTCTACGGCAGGGCACTGAAGCTTTCTTT. Translation: CASSSLRQGTEAFF. The chain employs TRBV7-9 and TRBJ1-1; TRBD1 might be the D (5 bases). CDR3 length: 14 amino acids. Between the trimmed V and J ends, which lost 4 bases and 4 bases, there was a span of 13 bases. Looked up from germline, CDR1 is SEHNR and CDR2 is FQNEAQ (reference sequence).

The V gene is TRBV9, the J gene TRBJ2-1; TRBD2 agrees at 8 bases. The junction had 4 bases not matched to a gene; V was cut back by 3 bases and J by 8 bases. This CDR3 is 13 amino acids long. CDR1 is SGDLS, CDR2 YYNGEE, per germline. CDR3 sequence: CASSAPGGDEQFF. CDR3 DNA sequence: TGTGCCAGCAGCGCCCCCGGGGGGGATGAGCAGTTCTTC. The entire variable domain, with the rest obtained from reference TRBV9 and TRBJ2-1, is as follows: DSGVTQTPKHLITATGQRVTLRCSPRSGDLSVYWYQQSLDQGLQFLIQYYNGEERAKGNILERFSAQQFPDLHSELNLSSLELGDSALYFCASSAPGGDEQFFGPGTRLTVL.